The 15 T cell receptor beta chains listed next were all sequenced from one sample in a study of blood T cells in healthy people across ages. Primers used in a second PCR of roughly 6 to 11 cycles were a sample-barcoded 5' primer and a J-beta primer mix. MiXCR, applied by TCRdb to the 5' RACE reads, yields one record per CDR3 protein. Among more than 800,000 distinct CDR3 sequences listed, around 43% were seen once. The sequenced material came from blood. All receptors come from a woman aged 55-70 years in good health.

This clonotype turned up a few times. The chain combines TRBV20-1 with TRBJ2-7, with D maybe TRBD2 (5 bases). The V gene lost 0 bases and the J gene lost 3 bases, with 9 bases spanning the gap. The CDR3 spans 13 residues. The V gene's germline CDR1 is DFQATT and CDR2 SNEGSKA (reference sequence). DNA for the CDR3: TGCAGTGCTAGAGATCAGCGGAACTACGAGCAGTACTTC. Its protein product is CSARDQRNYEQYF.

Notes on this clonotype: It may be a read error: a sequence one base away is much more abundant. This chain links TRBV6-6 with TRBJ2-4; no firm D call. The J call is doubtful: the DNA matches TRBJ2-7 better. CDR3 length: 15 residues. Per germline, CDR1 MNHNY and CDR2 SVGAGI (reference sequence). This CDR3 is CASSPSRPASYEQYF. CDR3 sequence (DNA): TGTGCCAGCAGTCCCAGCAGGCCAGCCTCCTACGAGCAGTACTTC.

This clonotype was detected only a few times. This chain joins TRBV7-2 and TRBJ1-2; TRBD1 is a possible D gene (6 bases). Trimming stripped 6 bases from V and 1 base from J, with 15 bases between. The CDR3 sequence is 15 residues long. The germline V gene has CDR1 SGHTA and CDR2 FQGNSA. The CDR3 loop is CASRIQGPVNYGYTF. In nucleotides, the CDR3 is TGTGCCAGCAGGATACAGGGACCGGTTAACTATGGCTACACCTTC.

This chain links TRBV12-3 or TRBV12-4 with TRBJ2-5; D may be TRBD1 or TRBD2 (5 bases each). The V and J ends lost 2 bases and 5 bases respectively, with 12 bases between them. The CDR3 runs 14 residues. Here the CDR3 reads CASSLPGWGETQYF. For the CDR3, the DNA is TGTGCCAGCAGTTTACCGGGTTGGGGGGAGACCCAGTACTTC.

Concerning this clonotype: Its ends do not fully match the called genes, so a read error is possible. The V and J genes are TRBV7-8 and TRBJ2-7; a possible D gene is TRBD1 (6 bases). Germline V CDR1 and CDR2: SGHVS, FQNEAQ. The CDR3 extends over 17 amino acids. The CDR3 DNA follows: TGTACCAGCAGCTTAGGGGGATGGGGGTATTCGGGTAACGAGCAGTACTTC. This codes for CTSSLGGWGYSGNEQYF.

The sample holds one count of this clonotype. The chain links TRBV6-2 or TRBV6-3 to TRBJ2-7, with TRBD1 matching 8 bases. V lost 4 bases to trimming and J lost 6 bases; unmatched junction nucleotides: 11. This CDR3 has 15 residues. Per the germline V gene, CDR1 is MNHEY and CDR2 is SVGEGT. The CDR3 region is CASSSSQVRGREQYF. CDR3 nucleotide sequence: TGTGCCAGCAGTTCCTCCCAGGTCAGGGGGCGCGAGCAGTACTTC.

The chain recombines TRBV6-2 or TRBV6-3 with TRBJ2-7; D unresolved. Trimming pared 0 bases from V and 7 bases from J, leaving 10 bases between. The CDR3 spans 13 residues. Germline V CDR1 and CDR2: MNHEY, SVGEGT. The CDR3, as DNA: TGTGCCAGCAGTTACTCGATTAGAGGAGAGCAGTACTTC. It encodes CASSYSIRGEQYF.

This clonotype was recorded only once. The chain employs TRBV7-8 and TRBJ2-3; 13 bases fit TRBD2. Germline lookup yields CDR1 SGHVS and CDR2 FQNEAQ. The ends lost 1 base at V and 0 bases at J; junction bases unmatched: 4. CDR3 size: 18 residues. In DNA, the CDR3 is TGTGCCAGCAGCTTAGGACTAGCGGGAGGTACTAGCACAGATACGCAGTATTTT. It yields the protein CASSLGLAGGTSTDTQYF.

This clonotype was detected only a few times. This chain uses TRBV5-1 with TRBJ2-1; D might be TRBD1 or TRBD2, each matching 6 bases. V dropped 3 bases and J dropped 5 bases, with 15 bases sitting between them. CDR3 length: 15 amino acids. In germline, CDR1 is SGHRS, CDR2 YFSETQ. The chain's CDR3 is CASSSRGAGDNEQFF. DNA of the CDR3: TGCGCCAGCAGCTCGAGGGGGGCAGGCGACAATGAGCAGTTCTTC. Based on the CDR3 plus reference TRBV5-1 and TRBJ2-1, the full variable domain is KAGVTQTPRYLIKTRGQQVTLSCSPISGHRSVSWYQQTPGQGLQFLFEYFSETQRNKGNFPGRFSGRQFSNSRSEMNVSTLELGDSALYLCASSSRGAGDNEQFFGPGTRLTVL.

The V call is TRBV5-1, the J call TRBJ2-3; 9 bases are shared with TRBD2. V was clipped by 5 bases and J by 3 bases; unmatched bases: 7. CDR3 length: 15 residues. Germline CDR1 reads SGHRS; CDR2 reads YFSETQ. This CDR3 reads CASRIAGDRTDTQYF. The CDR3 bases are TGCGCCAGCAGGATAGCGGGAGACCGAACAGATACGCAGTATTTT. Variable domain in full (rest from reference TRBV5-1 and TRBJ2-3): KAGVTQTPRYLIKTRGQQVTLSCSPISGHRSVSWYQQTPGQGLQFLFEYFSETQRNKGNFPGRFSGRQFSNSRSEMNVSTLELGDSALYLCASRIAGDRTDTQYFGPGTRLTVL.

This rearrangement joins TRBV20-1 to TRBJ1-5; a weak D match, TRBD1 (5 bases). The germline V gene encodes CDR1 DFQATT and CDR2 SNEGSKA (reference sequence). This CDR3 comprises 14 residues. The V and J ends lost 3 bases and 5 bases respectively, with 14 bases between them. DNA for the CDR3: TGCAGTGCTAGGGGCAGGGTCGATTATCAGCCCCAGCATTTT. Its protein product is CSARGRVDYQPQHF.

The chain joins TRBV20-1 to TRBJ2-5; TRBD2 might be the D (6 bases). Germline CDR1 DFQATT, CDR2 SNEGSKA (reference sequence). The CDR3 is made up of 15 amino acids. Trimming left V 6 bases short and J 2 bases short, with 19 bases between. Here the CDR3 DNA reads TGCAGTGCCGCCACCGGGACTTTGACTCAAGAGACCCAGTACTTC. This gives the protein CSAATGTLTQETQYF.

The rearrangement uses TRBV20-1 and TRBJ2-7; D remains ambiguous. Germline V gene sequence: CDR1 DFQATT, CDR2 SNEGSKA (reference sequence). There are 15 residues in the CDR3. V was pared by 2 bases and J by 3 bases, with 17 bases between. The CDR3 DNA reads TGCAGTGCTAGACCCCCCTACCTGGGTGACTACGAGCAGTACTTC. Amino acids: CSARPPYLGDYEQYF.

The sample holds a few counts of this clonotype. This sequence joins TRBV10-3 and TRBJ2-7; 16 bases map to TRBD2. Trimming took 4 bases from V and 5 from J; bases not matched to a gene: 11. Germline V lookup: CDR1 ENHRY, CDR2 SYGVKD. The CDR3 is 18 amino acids. CDR3 amino acids: CAISGTSGTSGRVHEQYF. In DNA, the CDR3 is TGTGCCATCAGTGGCACCTCCGGGACTAGCGGGAGGGTTCACGAGCAGTACTTC.

This clonotype has more than one count but fewer than ten. The CDR3: CASSPPLGKQFF. CDR3 coding DNA: TGTGCCAGCAGTCCCCCCCTTGGTAAGCAGTTCTTC. The chain combines TRBV27 with TRBJ2-1; D is uncertain. Trimming cost V 5 bases and J 11 bases, with 13 bases left between them. Germline CDR1 reads MNHEY; CDR2 reads SMNVEV (reference sequence). The CDR3 is made up of 12 amino acids.